This is a list of T cell receptor beta chains from one sample in a study of shared clonotypes between healthy human individuals. TCRdb's table, derived via immunoSEQ multiplex PCR, lists solely in-frame clones and lacks some. In the table there are about 2.1 million clones, roughly 91% of which are singletons. Sequenced sample: naive CD8+ T cells from PBMCs. These TCRs come from a man between 18 and 29 years old in good health. Some clones in this sample may be carry-over from other donors' samples. The CDR3 runs from the conserved cysteine through the conserved F or W. The D gene is left open where the match is weak.

v_call: TRBV27
j_call: TRBJ1-2
d_call: TRBD1
cdr3_aa: CASTQDRSYGYTF

v_call: TRBV2
j_call: TRBJ2-3
d_call: -
cdr3_aa: CASRPGRDTDTQYF

v_call: TRBV7-8
j_call: TRBJ2-1
d_call: -
cdr3_aa: CASSKDPRRVGEQFF

v_call: TRBV28
j_call: TRBJ2-2
d_call: -
cdr3_aa: CASSPAGGTGELFF

v_call: TRBV7-9
j_call: TRBJ2-7
d_call: -
cdr3_aa: CASSFPGHYEQYF

v_call: TRBV27
j_call: TRBJ1-5
d_call: TRBD1
cdr3_aa: CASSLAYSGRTGGRSNQPQHF

v_call: TRBV29-1
j_call: TRBJ1-1
d_call: TRBD1
cdr3_aa: CSGGTGNTEAFF

v_call: TRBV7-9
j_call: TRBJ2-7
d_call: -
cdr3_aa: CASSFGSPESYEQYF

v_call: TRBV19
j_call: TRBJ2-1
d_call: -
cdr3_aa: CASSMSGGRGYEQFF

v_call: TRBV6-5
j_call: TRBJ2-7
d_call: TRBD1
cdr3_aa: CASSYGQGAGEQYF

v_call: TRBV4-3
j_call: TRBJ2-7
d_call: TRBD2
cdr3_aa: CASSHGLEGLSSYEQYF

v_call: TRBV19
j_call: TRBJ1-1
d_call: -
cdr3_aa: CASSPYERLGEAFF

v_call: TRBV2
j_call: TRBJ2-1
d_call: -
cdr3_aa: CATPGGGAYNEQFF

v_call: TRBV5-4
j_call: TRBJ2-1
d_call: TRBD2
cdr3_aa: CASSLGLAGVSYNEQFF

v_call: TRBV4-3
j_call: TRBJ2-1
d_call: TRBD2
cdr3_aa: CASSPGTSGRNEQFF

v_call: TRBV6-6
j_call: TRBJ2-3
d_call: -
cdr3_aa: CASKLVGPNRPYF

v_call: TRBV9
j_call: TRBJ2-3
d_call: -
cdr3_aa: CASSKWGEYGTDTQYF

v_call: TRBV28
j_call: TRBJ2-7
d_call: -
cdr3_aa: CASSFGSARGFHEQYF

v_call: TRBV28
j_call: TRBJ1-4
d_call: TRBD1
cdr3_aa: CASSFYGRTGRAEKLFF

v_call: TRBV28
j_call: TRBJ1-1
d_call: TRBD1
cdr3_aa: CASSRQGGMNTEAFF

v_call: TRBV4-3
j_call: TRBJ2-1
d_call: -
cdr3_aa: CASSQDPISSSYNEQFF

v_call: TRBV7-6
j_call: TRBJ1-2
d_call: -
cdr3_aa: CASSSRGPGDYGYTF

v_call: TRBV27
j_call: TRBJ2-2
d_call: -
cdr3_aa: CASSFSPLGELFF

v_call: TRBV4-1
j_call: TRBJ1-1
d_call: TRBD1
cdr3_aa: CASSQDGQGWTEAFF

v_call: TRBV5-6
j_call: TRBJ2-3
d_call: -
cdr3_aa: CASSLGSSGTDTQYF

v_call: TRBV18
j_call: TRBJ2-1
d_call: -
cdr3_aa: CASSPRETQRRGEQFF

v_call: TRBV27
j_call: TRBJ1-2
d_call: -
cdr3_aa: CASSVGGTNYGYTF

v_call: TRBV28
j_call: TRBJ2-1
d_call: -
cdr3_aa: CASYTPGSPYNEQFF

v_call: TRBV9
j_call: TRBJ1-1
d_call: -
cdr3_aa: CASFGASGKKMNTEAFF

v_call: TRBV19
j_call: TRBJ2-7
d_call: -
cdr3_aa: CASSIAGHSYEQYF

v_call: TRBV28
j_call: TRBJ2-4
d_call: -
cdr3_aa: CASSPGLRNIQYF

v_call: TRBV5-6
j_call: TRBJ1-2
d_call: -
cdr3_aa: CASSGPRGYTF

v_call: TRBV30
j_call: TRBJ2-1
d_call: -
cdr3_aa: CAWRRQGAYNEQFF

v_call: TRBV27
j_call: TRBJ2-2
d_call: TRBD2
cdr3_aa: CASSFTSGRAPGELFF

v_call: TRBV28
j_call: TRBJ2-7
d_call: TRBD1
cdr3_aa: CASTRDRDYEQYF

v_call: TRBV19
j_call: TRBJ2-7
d_call: TRBD2
cdr3_aa: CASSTPGLAGITHEQYF

v_call: TRBV28
j_call: TRBJ2-7
d_call: -
cdr3_aa: CASRTLYYEQYF

v_call: TRBV5-6
j_call: TRBJ2-2
d_call: TRBD2
cdr3_aa: CASSAGTSGNTGELFF

v_call: TRBV7-8
j_call: TRBJ2-7
d_call: TRBD1
cdr3_aa: CASNPRTGLARYEQYF

v_call: TRBV5-6
j_call: TRBJ2-1
d_call: -
cdr3_aa: CASSTGTPNNEQFF

v_call: TRBV7-9
j_call: TRBJ2-7
d_call: TRBD2
cdr3_aa: CASSSRLAGSYEQYF

v_call: TRBV6-5
j_call: TRBJ1-1
d_call: -
cdr3_aa: CASTNGMTEAFF

v_call: TRBV27
j_call: TRBJ2-1
d_call: TRBD2
cdr3_aa: CASSLSGLAYNEQFF

v_call: TRBV18
j_call: TRBJ2-5
d_call: -
cdr3_aa: CASSSMTGRDWQETQYF

v_call: TRBV15
j_call: TRBJ2-2
d_call: TRBD2
cdr3_aa: CATSQGLAGVRTGELFF

v_call: TRBV6-5
j_call: TRBJ2-7
d_call: -
cdr3_aa: CASSFPHDGRGDEQYF

v_call: TRBV28
j_call: TRBJ1-1
d_call: -
cdr3_aa: CASSFVYTEAFF

v_call: TRBV18
j_call: TRBJ2-1
d_call: TRBD1
cdr3_aa: CASSNDPGQTQFF

v_call: TRBV4-2
j_call: TRBJ2-1
d_call: -
cdr3_aa: CASSSRGAVHEQFF